This T cell receptor (beta chain) emerged from a study of cytomegalovirus exposure and HLA in healthy donors. The PCR had 60 Vbeta and 13 Jbeta primers. TCRdb keeps only in-frame clones here, not all; method: immunoSEQ multiplex PCR. The profile covers 210,000 or so clones, with over 70% appearing a single time and 0.71% taken by the ten largest. Study observations and caveats: Among CMV-associated TCR beta chains, most appeared HLA-restricted in a later analysis. Three chains linked to CMV were shown in vitro to be specific for CMV antigens. Cytomegalovirus association was assigned to some 160 TCR beta chains. Available immune exposure information covered CMV serostatus only.

On this clone itself: Its target is unknown.

This TCR was sampled from a boy aged 2 to 10 in good health and CMV-seronegative. Sequencing input: PBMCs.

DNA of the CDR3: TGTGCCAGCAGCTCCCATAGCGGGAGGGGAGCGACAGATACGCAGTATTTT. Protein product: CASSSHSGRGATDTQYF. The V gene is TRBV7-6, the J gene TRBJ2-3, with 11 bases lining up with TRBD2. This CDR3 is 17 amino acids long. Trimming took 4 bases from V and 3 from J; bases not matched to a gene: 9. Germline loops: CDR1 SGHVS, CDR2 FNYEAQ.